This T cell receptor (beta chain) was sequenced during a study of T cell responses to AZD1222 COVID-19 vaccine. Study-wide points: Spike-specific TCR breadth and depth were elevated following two AZD1222 doses. Sampled repertoires all dated from after the peak T cell response. The CD4 TCRs associated with vaccination extended across spike and predominated at 160-218 and 743-854. It should be noted that donors were predominantly white British and more often female, and clonal diversity was possibly underestimated.

Germline V CDR1 and CDR2: SGHRS, YFSETQ. V was cut by 0 bases and J by 1 base, with 13 bases left in between. This CDR3 contains 16 residues. Comments on this clone: The antigen remains unidentified.

Method: immunoSEQ multiplex PCR; TCRdb's copy keeps in-frame clones and lacks some. The table includes some 120,000 clones, 80% to 90% detected once. The source was peripheral blood, collected on day 0 of AZD1222 vaccination. The TCR was taken from an adult in good health. The chain couples TRBV5-1 to TRBJ1-1; D is perhaps TRBD1 (6 bases). CDR3 sequence reads: CASSLGGTPKNTEAFF. The DNA of the CDR3 is TGCGCCAGCAGCTTGGGAGGGACACCCAAGAACACTGAAGCTTTCTTT. The complete variable domain, with remaining parts taken from reference TRBV5-1 and TRBJ1-1, reads KAGVTQTPRYLIKTRGQQVTLSCSPISGHRSVSWYQQTPGQGLQFLFEYFSETQRNKGNFPGRFSGRQFSNSRSEMNVSTLELGDSALYLCASSLGGTPKNTEAFFGQGTRLTVV.